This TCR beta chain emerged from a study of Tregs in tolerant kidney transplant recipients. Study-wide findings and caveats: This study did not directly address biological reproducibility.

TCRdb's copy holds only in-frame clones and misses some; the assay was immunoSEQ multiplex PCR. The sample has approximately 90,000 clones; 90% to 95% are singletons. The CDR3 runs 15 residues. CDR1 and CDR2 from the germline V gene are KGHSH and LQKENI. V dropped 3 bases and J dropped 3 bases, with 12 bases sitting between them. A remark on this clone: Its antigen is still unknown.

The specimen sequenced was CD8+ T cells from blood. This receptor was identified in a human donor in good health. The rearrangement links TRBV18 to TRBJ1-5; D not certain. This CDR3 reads CASSPPGRPNQPQHF. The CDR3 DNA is TGTGCCAGCTCACCCCCGGGGAGACCCAATCAGCCCCAGCATTTT.